The 26 T cell receptor beta chains below were found in one sample sequenced in a study of blood T cell repertoires in COVID-19. Repertoires were generated with immunoSEQ multiplex PCR, while TCRdb's copy carries only in-frame clones and drops some. The profile shows a few hundred thousand clones, more than 80% of them singletons. Sequenced sample: peripheral blood. The source is a woman of 80 years or more with acute or convalescent COVID-19.

This chain links TRBV18 with TRBJ2-1; 7 positions match TRBD2. Germline values: CDR1 KGHSH, CDR2 LQKENI. This CDR3 spans 14 amino acids. The J segment lost 7 bases and the V segment lost 3 bases, leaving 6 bases of the junction unmatched. The CDR3 is CASSPKEGGNEQFF. The CDR3 DNA is TGTGCCAGCTCACCTAAGGAGGGAGGGAATGAGCAGTTCTTC.

The chain is built from TRBV12-2 and TRBJ2-1; no check of the table's D call, TRBD1, against the DNA was made. TRBV12-2 is a listed pseudogene. The CDR3 runs to 16 residues. The CDR3 loop is CASRGGAASFYNEQFF. CDR3 in DNA: TGTGCAAGTCGGGGTGGGGCAGCTTCTTTTTACAATGAGCAGTTCTTC.

In its sample, this clone was seen a few times. The rearrangement links TRBV11-2 to TRBJ2-1, with a possible D match to TRBD1 (5 bases). CDR3 length: 13 amino acids. Germline V gene lookup returns CDR1 SGHAT and CDR2 FQNNGV. The V gene lost 2 bases and the J gene lost 5 bases, with 7 bases spanning the gap. The CDR3 DNA sequence: TGTGCCAGCAGCTTAAACAGGCACAATGAGCAGTTCTTC. It codes for CASSLNRHNEQFF.

This clone appeared once. The CDR3 does not close with the conserved phenylalanine or tryptophan, likely indicating a read error. It is unclear where the CDR3 begins or ends on the DNA, so no DNA is shown, and the CDR3 is as TCRdb lists it. The chain couples TRBV30 to TRBJ2-7; no DNA check was done on the table's D call, TRBD2. Per germline, CDR1 GTSNPN and CDR2 SVGIG (reference sequence). A total of 13 residues make up the CDR3, ends included. Here the CDR3 reads CAWGQQTGGRVII.

This chain connects TRBV19 to TRBJ2-4; 9 bases line up with TRBD2. The V gene end was trimmed by 4 bases and the J gene end by 4 bases; junction bases not matched to a gene: 8. This CDR3 region has 16 residues. Germline-derived CDR1 and CDR2 are LNHDA and SQIVND (reference sequence). The DNA of the CDR3 is TGTGCCAGTAGTAACCTAGCGGGGATCTCTAAAAACATTCAGTACTTC. The encoded protein is CASSNLAGISKNIQYF.

The V call is TRBV7-9, the J call TRBJ2-7; D might be TRBD1 (6 bases). Trimming removed 0 bases at V and 6 bases at J, with 12 bases between. CDR3 size: 14 residues. The germline V gene has CDR1 SEHNR and CDR2 FQNEAQ (reference sequence). The CDR3 sequence is CASSLAGRGGEQYF. DNA of the CDR3: TGTGCCAGCAGCTTAGCAGGGCGAGGGGGCGAGCAGTACTTC.

This clone was counted between two and nine times. The V call is TRBV19, the J call TRBJ2-7; 9 positions agree with TRBD1. Per germline, CDR1 LNHDA and CDR2 SQIVND (reference sequence). CDR3 length: 14 amino acids. Trimming took 1 base from V and 6 from J; bases not matched to a gene: 4. The CDR3 region has the DNA TGTGCCAGTAGTATAGGGACAGGGGACTCCGAGCAGTACTTC. It yields the protein CASSIGTGDSEQYF.

The sample holds one count of this clone. This chain uses TRBV5-1 with TRBJ1-2; a possible D gene is TRBD1 (5 bases). CDR3 length equals 14 residues. CDR1 is SGHRS, CDR2 YFSETQ, per germline. Trimming removed 2 bases at V and 1 base at J, with 9 bases between. DNA of the CDR3: TGCGCCAGCAGCTTTACCCAGGGTAACTATGGCTACACCTTC. Protein product: CASSFTQGNYGYTF.

This rearrangement joins TRBV29-1 to TRBJ1-3; 8 positions match TRBD1. Germline V gene lookup returns CDR1 SQVTM and CDR2 ANQGSEA. V trimming: 7 bases; J trimming: 3 bases; junction bases outside the gene matches: 11. The CDR3 totals 15 residues. The CDR3 coding sequence is TGCAGCGGATCTCAGGGGGCCGGCGGTGGAAACACCATATATTTT. It specifies CSGSQGAGGGNTIYF. Drawing the rest from reference TRBV29-1 and TRBJ1-3, the complete variable domain is SAVISQKPSRDICQRGTSLTIQCQVDSQVTMMFWYRQQPGQSLTLIATANQGSEATYESGFVIDKFPISRPNLTFSTLTVSNMSPEDSSIYLCSGSQGAGGGNTIYFGEGSWLTVV.

This chain links TRBV12-3 or TRBV12-4 with TRBJ1-1, with 7 bases lining up with TRBD1. This CDR3 region has 13 residues. The V gene end was trimmed by 8 bases and the J gene end by 10 bases; junction bases not matched to a gene: 13. For the CDR3, the DNA is TGTGCCAGCGGAGGGGGGCAGGGACAGAGAGCTTTCTTT. Amino acids: CASGGGQGQRAFF.

V is TRBV3-1 (or the pseudogene TRBV3-2) and J is TRBJ2-1; 14 nucleotides agree with TRBD2. J gave up 8 bases and V 4 bases, and 7 bases lay outside the gene matches. The CDR3 extends over 16 amino acids. Germline CDR1 reads LGHDT; CDR2 reads YNNKEL (reference sequence). The CDR3 DNA is TGTGCCAGCAGCCGGGGACTAGCGGGAGTCGTCCATGAGCAGTTCTTC. Protein product: CASSRGLAGVVHEQFF.

V and J are TRBV5-1 and TRBJ2-5; 7 bases fit TRBD2. Trimming cost V 4 bases and J 4 bases; bases outside gene matches: 7. The CDR3 contains 14 residues. Germline V gives CDR1 SGHRS, CDR2 YFSETQ. CDR3: CASSLPGRAETQYF. In nucleotides, the CDR3 is TGCGCCAGCAGCCTTCCGGGGAGGGCAGAGACCCAGTACTTC.

V usage is TRBV25-1 and J usage is TRBJ1-1, with D possibly TRBD1 on 6 matching bases. This CDR3 comprises 15 residues. Trimming pared 5 bases from V and 2 bases from J, leaving 15 bases between. Germline loops: CDR1 MGHDK, CDR2 SYGVNS. The DNA for the CDR3 is TGTGCCAGCAGTACCCCGACAGGAACAAACACTGAAGCTTTCTTT. Its translation: CASSTPTGTNTEAFF.

The CDR3 loop is CASSLDRADYGYTF. The DNA for the CDR3 is TGCGCCAGCAGCTTGGACAGGGCGGACTATGGCTACACCTTC. V is TRBV5-1 and J is TRBJ1-2, with D possibly being TRBD1 (6 bases). Germline CDR1 reads SGHRS; CDR2 reads YFSETQ. This CDR3 is built from 14 residues. Trimming pared 0 bases from V and 3 bases from J, leaving 9 bases between.

The chain uses TRBV5-1 and TRBJ2-7; 8 positions agree with TRBD2. V lost 4 bases to trimming and J lost 0 bases; unmatched junction nucleotides: 9. The CDR3 runs 16 residues. Germline V gene lookup returns CDR1 SGHRS and CDR2 YFSETQ. CDR3 DNA sequence: TGCGCCAGCAGCACCGGGAGGGATGGTAGCTCCTACGAGCAGTACTTC. It yields the protein CASSTGRDGSSYEQYF.

The V gene is TRBV18, the J gene TRBJ2-2; D gene ambiguous. Germline V gene sequence: CDR1 KGHSH, CDR2 LQKENI. The CDR3 has 16 amino acids. V was clipped by 2 bases and J by 2 bases, with 12 bases between them. CDR3 region: CASSPMVADNTGELFF. The CDR3 DNA is TGTGCCAGCTCACCAATGGTCGCAGATAACACCGGGGAGCTGTTTTTT. The whole variable domain, filled in from reference TRBV18 and TRBJ2-2, reads NAGVMQNPRHLVRRRGQEARLRCSPMKGHSHVYWYRQLPEEGLKFMVYLQKENIIDESGMPKERFSAEFPKEGPSILRIQQVVRGDSAAYFCASSPMVADNTGELFFGEGSRLTVL.

The rearrangement joins TRBV7-2 to TRBJ2-1; TRBD1 matches 8 bases. Trimming took 5 bases from V and 10 from J; bases not matched to a gene: 7. Per the germline V gene, CDR1 is SGHTA and CDR2 is FQGNSA. The CDR3 covers 13 residues. The CDR3 loop reads CASSTTRGQEQFF. The CDR3 DNA reads TGTGCCAGCAGCACCACCAGGGGGCAGGAGCAGTTCTTC.

V is TRBV5-1 and J is TRBJ1-6, with TRBD1 matching over 9 bases. The CDR3 length is 14 residues. The V gene's germline CDR1 is SGHRS and CDR2 YFSETQ. After removal of 4 bases from V and 9 bases from J, the junction contained 5 bases not matched to a gene. This chain's CDR3 is CASSLGQGASPLHF. CDR3 nucleotides: TGCGCCAGCAGCCTGGGACAGGGTGCTTCACCCCTCCACTTT.

The chain couples TRBV30 to TRBJ1-5, with a tentative D call TRBD1 (6 bases). The CDR3 length is 14 residues. Trimming took off 4 bases at V and 3 bases at J, with 13 bases between the two ends. Germline CDR1 reads GTSNPN; CDR2 reads SVGIG (reference sequence). The CDR3 region has the DNA TGTGCCTGGAAGCGAGAGGGGGACAATCAGCCCCAGCATTTT. Protein product: CAWKREGDNQPQHF.

This clone was counted only a few times. The rearrangement uses TRBV11-3 and TRBJ2-3, with 11 bases that match TRBD2. This CDR3 region has 17 residues. The ends lost 4 bases at V and 0 bases at J; junction bases unmatched: 6. CDR1 SGHNT and CDR2 YENEEA come from the germline V gene. In nucleotides, the CDR3 is TGTGCCAGCAGCTCGCTAGCGGGGGGTCCCAGCACAGATACGCAGTATTTT. Its translation: CASSSLAGGPSTDTQYF.

The chain employs TRBV10-2 and TRBJ1-1; D perhaps matches TRBD1 (5 bases). The CDR3 extends over 13 amino acids. Germline CDR1 is WSHSY and CDR2 is SAAADI. V was shortened by 4 bases and J by 5 bases, with 11 bases between the two germline ends. CDR3 nucleotides: TGCGCCAGCAGTGCGAACCCAGGGACTGAAGCTTTCTTT. Protein: CASSANPGTEAFF.

This clone was detected only once. This sequence joins TRBV4-1 and TRBJ2-5; 13 bases align to TRBD2. The CDR3 sequence is 14 residues long. Germline CDR1 reads MGHRA; CDR2 reads YSYEKL. V gave up 8 bases and J gave up 3 bases; unmatched junction bases: 3. CDR3 nucleotide sequence: TGCGCCAGCTCTGGACTAGCGGGAGAAGAGACCCAGTACTTC. Amino acid sequence: CASSGLAGEETQYF.

The gene calls are TRBV7-2 and TRBJ2-1; 10 nucleotides align to TRBD2. The ends lost 5 bases at V and 13 bases at J; junction bases unmatched: 17. The CDR3 runs to 16 residues. Germline V gene data show CDR1 as SGHTA and CDR2 as FQGNSA. The CDR3 loop is CASSPVAGGPNGGQFF. CDR3 in DNA: TGTGCCAGCAGCCCCGTAGCGGGGGGCCCCAATGGAGGTCAGTTCTTC.

The rearrangement links TRBV2 to TRBJ2-7, with 9 bases aligning to TRBD1. The length of the CDR3 is 13 residues. Germline V gives CDR1 SNHLY, CDR2 FYNNEI. V lost 6 bases, J lost 2 bases, and 2 bases stayed unmatched. CDR3 DNA sequence: TGTGCCAGCAGGGGACAGGGCACCTACGAGCAGTACTTC. Its translation is CASRGQGTYEQYF.

The chain is built from TRBV14 and TRBJ1-6, with a weak D call TRBD1 (5 bases). CDR3 length: 17 residues. Germline V gene lookup returns CDR1 SGHDN and CDR2 FVKESK. Trimming stripped 0 bases from V and 0 bases from J, with 9 bases between. CDR3 DNA: TGTGCCAGCAGCCAAGAGAGGACACCCTCCTATAATTCACCCCTCCACTTT. Its protein is CASSQERTPSYNSPLHF.

CDR3: CASTEIAAGNTIYF. CDR3 nucleotide sequence: TGTGCCAGTACAGAGATAGCGGCTGGAAACACCATATATTTT. The V and J genes are TRBV19 and TRBJ1-3; D ambiguous. V gave up 7 bases and J gave up 2 bases, with 12 bases separating them. Germline CDR1 reads LNHDA; CDR2 reads SQIVND (reference sequence). The CDR3 contains 14 residues. Using reference TRBV19 and TRBJ1-3 for the parts outside the CDR3, the full variable domain is DGGITQSPKYLFRKEGQNVTLSCEQNLNHDAMYWYRQDPGQGLRLIYYSQIVNDFQKGDIAEGYSVSREKKESFPLTVTSAQKNPTAFYLCASTEIAAGNTIYFGEGSWLTVV.